This T cell receptor beta chain derives from a study of blood T cells in healthy people across ages. The length of the CDR3 is 19 residues. Per germline, CDR1 SQVTM and CDR2 ANQGSEA. Trimming removed 8 bases from V and 0 bases from J; junction bases left unmatched: 21. A second 7 to 11 cycle PCR used barcoded and J-beta primers. TCRdb re-called the 5' RACE reads through MiXCR, storing one row per CDR3 protein. The sample carries fewer than 2,000,000 distinct CDR3 sequences, about 39% recorded once. V is TRBV29-1 and J is TRBJ1-5; 8 positions match TRBD1. Sequenced: blood. This sequence originates from a human donor in good health. CDR3 amino acids: CSRHPKMTGEGVSNQPQHF. The CDR3 DNA follows: TGCAGCCGCCACCCTAAAATGACAGGGGAGGGGGTTAGCAATCAGCCCCAGCATTTT.